One and the same sample provided the 8 T cell receptor beta chains below, sequenced in a study of Graves' ophthalmopathy and Graves' hyperthyroidism. RNA transcripts served as template for amplifying TCR beta CDR3 sequences. RT-PCR was first run with HTBI primers, then multiplex PCR in a second round. TCRdb independently ran MiXCR on the multiplex PCR reads; one entry per CDR3 protein. The sample lists hundreds of thousands of distinct CDR3 sequences; around 45% were seen once. The sample consisted of peripheral blood. All receptors derive from an adult man with Graves' ophthalmopathy.

This chain links TRBV7-9 with TRBJ1-2, with 10 bases aligning to TRBD1. This CDR3 region has 17 residues. Per germline, CDR1 SEHNR and CDR2 FQNEAQ (reference sequence). The junction had 10 bases not matched to a gene; V was cut back by 4 bases and J by 2 bases. Here the CDR3 reads CASSYFGTGALNYGYTF. CDR3 nucleotide sequence: TGTGCCAGCAGCTACTTCGGGACAGGGGCCTTAAACTATGGCTACACCTTC.

The table lists this clonotype with a few counts. The chain has TRBV20-1 and TRBJ2-5; 9 positions match TRBD2. V shed 6 bases, J shed 5 bases, and the junction held 13 bases outside the gene matches. Per germline, CDR1 DFQATT and CDR2 SNEGSKA (reference sequence). The CDR3 is 15 amino acids. The CDR3, as DNA: TGCAGTGCCATAACGGCTAGCGGGATATCGGAGACCCAGTACTTC. Encoded protein: CSAITASGISETQYF.

The chain recombines TRBV7-6 with TRBJ2-7; TRBD1 matches at 9 bases. This CDR3 has 16 residues. Germline values: CDR1 SGHVS, CDR2 FNYEAQ. Germline trimming cut 5 bases from V and 2 bases from J; bases unmatched to any gene: 10. The CDR3 loop reads CASSARSDRGTYEQYF. The CDR3 coding sequence is TGTGCCAGCAGCGCCAGGTCGGACAGGGGAACCTACGAGCAGTACTTC.

The V call is TRBV2, the J call TRBJ2-7; TRBD2 agrees at 11 bases. The CDR3 has 16 residues. With 6 bases clipped from V and 5 bases from J, the junction kept 12 bases outside the gene matches. The V gene's germline CDR1 is SNHLY and CDR2 FYNNEI. The DNA of the CDR3 is TGTGCCAGCAGCCAAACTAGCGGGAGTGGCCCCCACGAGCAGTACTTC. Translation gives CASSQTSGSGPHEQYF.

The CDR3 bases are TGTGCCAGCAGTTACAGTCCGCATCTGGAGGATGGCTACACCTTC. Its translation is CASSYSPHLEDGYTF. V is TRBV2 and J is TRBJ1-2, with D hard to call. CDR1 is SNHLY and CDR2 is FYNNEI in the germline V gene. CDR3 length: 15 amino acids. V lost 5 bases, J lost 6 bases, and 19 bases lay in between.

Points on this clonotype: It may be a read error: a sequence one base away is much more abundant. This chain connects TRBV6-4 to TRBJ2-5, with TRBD1 matching over 7 bases. Trimming removed 10 bases from V and 8 bases from J; junction bases left unmatched: 13. The CDR3 has 13 amino acids. The germline V gene has CDR1 MRHNA and CDR2 SNTAGT. The CDR3 loop reads CAIRDSEKGTQYF. CDR3 coding DNA: TGTGCCATCCGGGACAGTGAAAAGGGAACCCAGTACTTC.

As regards this clonotype: This could be a read error, since a much larger clone is one nucleotide away. This chain joins TRBV29-1 and TRBJ1-1, with 9 bases aligning to TRBD1. The germline V gene has CDR1 SQVTM and CDR2 ANQGSEA. CDR3 length: 15 amino acids. The CDR3: CNVEWGQGGLTEAFF. In DNA form, the CDR3 reads TGCAACGTTGAATGGGGACAGGGAGGTTTGACTGAAGCTTTCTTT.

The CDR3 DNA is TGTGCCAGCAGTGGAACGGGACCCGAGAATCAGCCCCAGCATTTT. As protein: CASSGTGPENQPQHF. This rearrangement joins TRBV2 to TRBJ1-5; tentatively, D is TRBD1 (5 bases). The V end lost 4 bases, the J end lost 4 bases, and 14 bases lay between the germline ends. The germline V gene has CDR1 SNHLY and CDR2 FYNNEI. The CDR3 runs 15 residues.